This T cell receptor beta chain was recorded in a study of neurological immune-mediated disorders. Study-level results: It was HTLV-1-associated myelopathy that showed the most TCR clonal expansion, while multiple sclerosis showed the least, falling below healthy controls.

This clonotype has at least ten counts. Its target is unknown. Synthesis of cDNA used 5'RACE (with 10-nucleotide random UMIs). Every sequencing run generated over 160 million TCR-beta sequences from 15-18 subjects. TCRdb called the 5' RACE reads again in MiXCR, with one record for every CDR3 protein. The sample carries fewer than 50,000 distinct CDR3 sequences, about 13% recorded once. Documented time point: longitudinal time-point 3. Maryland, USA blood bank volunteers served as healthy controls. The sample was PBMCs. The receptor was derived from a young man in good health.

The DNA for the CDR3 is TGTGCCAGCAGCTTAGGGACAGATAATGAAAAACTGTTTTTT. Its protein product is CASSLGTDNEKLFF. The V and J genes are TRBV7-9 and TRBJ1-4, with D possibly TRBD1 on 6 matching bases. Germline assignment: CDR1 SEHNR and CDR2 FQNEAQ (reference sequence). The CDR3 has 14 residues. Trimming took off 1 base at V and 4 bases at J, with 7 bases between the two ends.